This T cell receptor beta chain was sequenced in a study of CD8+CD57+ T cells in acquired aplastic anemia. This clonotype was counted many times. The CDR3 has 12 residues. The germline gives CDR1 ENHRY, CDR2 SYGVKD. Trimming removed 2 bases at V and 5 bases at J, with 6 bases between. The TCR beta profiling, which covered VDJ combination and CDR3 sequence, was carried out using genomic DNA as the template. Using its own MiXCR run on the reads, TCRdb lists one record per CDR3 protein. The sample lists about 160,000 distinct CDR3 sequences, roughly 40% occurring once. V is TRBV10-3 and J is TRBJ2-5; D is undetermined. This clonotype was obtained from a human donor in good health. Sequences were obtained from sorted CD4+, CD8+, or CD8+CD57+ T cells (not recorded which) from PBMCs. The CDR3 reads CAISESVETQYF. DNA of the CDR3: TGTGCCATCAGTGAGAGCGTCGAGACCCAGTACTTC.